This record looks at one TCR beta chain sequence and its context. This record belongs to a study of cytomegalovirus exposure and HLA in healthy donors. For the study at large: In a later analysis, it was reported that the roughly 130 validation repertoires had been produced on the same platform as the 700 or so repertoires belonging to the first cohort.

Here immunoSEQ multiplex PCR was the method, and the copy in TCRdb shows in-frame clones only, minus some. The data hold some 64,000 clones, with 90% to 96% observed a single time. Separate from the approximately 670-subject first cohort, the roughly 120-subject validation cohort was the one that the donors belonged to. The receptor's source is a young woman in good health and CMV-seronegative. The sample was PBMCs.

The CDR3 DNA sequence: TGTGCCAGCTCGCGGGGGGAGACGGGACTGTTTTTT. Translation gives CASSRGETGLFF. The V call is TRBV18, the J call TRBJ1-4; TRBD1 is a possible D gene (5 bases). The CDR3 extends over 12 amino acids. With 6 bases removed from V and 13 bases from J, the gap between germline ends came to 15 bases. Looked up from germline, CDR1 is KGHSH and CDR2 is LQKENI.